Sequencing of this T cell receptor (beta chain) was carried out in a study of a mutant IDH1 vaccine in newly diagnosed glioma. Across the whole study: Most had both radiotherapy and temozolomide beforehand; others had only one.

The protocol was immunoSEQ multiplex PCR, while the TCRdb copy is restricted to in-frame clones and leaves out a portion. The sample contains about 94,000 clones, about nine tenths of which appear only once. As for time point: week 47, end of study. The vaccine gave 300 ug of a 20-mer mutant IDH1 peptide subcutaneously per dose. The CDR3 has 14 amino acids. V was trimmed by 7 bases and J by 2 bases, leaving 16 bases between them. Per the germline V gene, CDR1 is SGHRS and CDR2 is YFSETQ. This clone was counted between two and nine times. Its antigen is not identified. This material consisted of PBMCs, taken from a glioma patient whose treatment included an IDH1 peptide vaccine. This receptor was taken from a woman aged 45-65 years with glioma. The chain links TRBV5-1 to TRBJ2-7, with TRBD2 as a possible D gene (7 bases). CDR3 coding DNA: TGCGCCAGCGGGACGGGGGGCCCTGCCTACGAGCAGTACTTC. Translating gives CASGTGGPAYEQYF.